Below, 8 T cell receptor beta chains from the same sample are listed, as sequenced in a study of blood T cells in healthy people across ages (dated by TCRdb to the mid-2010s). Library preparation employed 5' RACE. Sequencing took place on an Illumina HiSeq 2500. A second PCR of roughly 7 to 11 cycles was performed with a sample-barcoded 5' primer and a J-beta primer mix. TCRdb handled the public reads itself, with Q25 trimming in fastp and clone calling in MiXCR, and kept productive beta chains. Records with the same CDR3 protein are collapsed into one entry carrying the most frequent genes and DNA. In all, the sample holds roughly 2 million distinct CDR3 sequences, and less than 50% of those were seen once. The ten largest clones add up to more than 2% of the sample. Material for sequencing was blood. The receptors shown here come from a middle-aged woman in good health.

This clonotype was detected only a few times. This sequence joins TRBV18 and TRBJ2-5; 7 bases agree with TRBD2. The CDR3 is 15 residues long. Germline CDR1 and CDR2: KGHSH and LQKENI. Trimming removed 4 bases from V and 4 bases from J; junction bases left unmatched: 9. The CDR3 region is CASSRSSGGRETQYF. The DNA for the CDR3 is TGTGCCAGCTCACGATCGTCGGGGGGTCGAGAGACCCAGTACTTC. Complete variable domain (other parts from reference TRBV18 and TRBJ2-5): NAGVMQNPRHLVRRRGQEARLRCSPMKGHSHVYWYRQLPEEGLKFMVYLQKENIIDESGMPKERFSAEFPKEGPSILRIQQVVRGDSAAYFCASSRSSGGRETQYFGPGTRLLVL.

The rearrangement uses TRBV4-1 and TRBJ2-3, with 7 bases aligning to TRBD1. This CDR3 is 16 amino acids long. Trimming at V came to 3 bases and at J to 2 bases, leaving 8 bases not matched to a gene. Per the germline V gene, CDR1 is MGHRA and CDR2 is YSYEKL. The DNA of the CDR3 is TGCGCCAGCAGCCACCCGACAGGGTTTGCCACAGATACGCAGTATTTT. As protein: CASSHPTGFATDTQYF.

The rearrangement joins TRBV20-1 to TRBJ2-1; possibly TRBD1 or TRBD2 for D (5 bases each). CDR1 and CDR2 (germline): DFQATT, SNEGSKA (reference sequence). Trimming left V 5 bases short and J 6 bases short, with 17 bases between. This CDR3 region has 14 residues. The CDR3 here is CSAPGTPGGNEQFF. The CDR3 region has the DNA TGCAGTGCTCCTGGGACGCCGGGCGGCAATGAGCAGTTCTTC.

The rearrangement uses TRBV6-2 or TRBV6-3 and TRBJ1-5; TRBD1 might be the D (6 bases). V was trimmed by 5 bases and J by 2 bases, leaving 16 bases between them. Germline lookup yields CDR1 MNHEY and CDR2 SVGEGT. The CDR3 is made up of 16 amino acids. The CDR3 is CASSRYQGSGNQPQHF. The CDR3 DNA follows: TGTGCCAGCAGTAGATACCAGGGGTCGGGCAATCAGCCCCAGCATTTT.

This chain links TRBV27 with TRBJ1-5; the match to TRBD1 covers 7 bases. Germline-derived CDR1 and CDR2 are MNHEY and SMNVEV (reference sequence). This CDR3 is built from 13 residues. With 5 bases clipped from V and 6 bases from J, the junction kept 4 bases outside the gene matches. CDR3 in DNA: TGTGCCAGCAGTAGACAGGGAACTCAGCCCCAGCATTTT. This sequence encodes CASSRQGTQPQHF.

The V call is TRBV4-3, the J call TRBJ2-5; no reliable D call. With the DNA end fitting TRBJ2-1 better, the J assignment may be wrong. Germline-derived CDR1 and CDR2 are LGHNA and YSLEER. This CDR3 has 15 residues. CDR3 region: CASSQGVNFRETQFF. DNA of the CDR3: TGCGCCAGCAGCCAAGGGGTCAATTTCCGAGAGACCCAGTTCTTC.

The chain joins TRBV6-5 to TRBJ2-1; a weak D match, TRBD2 (6 bases). V was cut by 0 bases and J by 10 bases, with 10 bases left in between. The CDR3 sequence is 13 residues long. CDR1 and CDR2 (germline): MNHEY, SVGAGI. Here the CDR3 DNA reads TGTGCCAGCAGTTACTCGCGGGGAGACGAGCAGTTCTTC. It yields the protein CASSYSRGDEQFF.

The J gene is TRBJ2-6, the V gene TRBV5-1, with 10 bases matching TRBD2. The V gene end was trimmed by 4 bases and the J gene end by 0 bases; junction bases not matched to a gene: 7. CDR1 is SGHRS and CDR2 is YFSETQ in the germline V gene. This CDR3 is built from 18 residues. CDR3 DNA sequence: TGCGCCAGCAGCGCCCTAGCGGGGGTACCCTCTGGGGCCAACGTCCTGACTTTC. It codes for CASSALAGVPSGANVLTF.